This is a list of T cell receptor beta chains from one sample in a study of regulatory T cells in long-lasting Graves disease. TCRdb reanalysed the multiplex PCR reads using MiXCR and keeps one entry per CDR3 protein. The repertoire holds about 450,000 distinct CDR3 sequences, with over 15% as singletons. This same sample was also part of a study on T cells in Graves' hyperthyroidism and ophthalmopathy.

The sample consisted of peripheral blood mononuclear cells (PBMCs), taken at new diagnosis, from a patient treated with antithyroid drugs. These receptors were obtained from a woman aged 25-40 years with Graves disease. CDR3s include the opening cysteine and the closing phenylalanine or tryptophan. Fields, in order: V gene, J gene, clone size, D gene, CDR3 DNA, CDR3 protein. A D gene is named only where the DNA matches it firmly. Clone size is stated in some rows and not others, as once, few, many or a class when expanded.

V gene: TRBV29-1
J gene: TRBJ2-5
clone size: many
D gene: NA
CDR3 DNA: TGCAGCGTTGAAGAGGGGGAGACCCAGTACTTC
CDR3 protein: CSVEEGETQYF

V gene: TRBV20-1
J gene: TRBJ2-5
clone size: NA
D gene: NA
CDR3 DNA: TGCAGTGCTAGTTGGGTTGTCGGGGAGGCCCAGTACTTC
CDR3 protein: CSASWVVGEAQYF

V gene: TRBV27
J gene: TRBJ2-7
clone size: few
D gene: NA
CDR3 DNA: TGTGCCAGCAAGAACAGGGCGAGGTACGAGCAGTACTTC
CDR3 protein: CASKNRARYEQYF

V gene: TRBV14
J gene: TRBJ2-1
clone size: NA
D gene: NA
CDR3 DNA: TGTGCCAGCAGCCAAGAAGGACTAAGGGGGAGTAGGTTCTTC
CDR3 protein: CASSQEGLRGSRFF

V gene: TRBV19
J gene: TRBJ1-5
clone size: many
D gene: NA
CDR3 DNA: TGTGCCAGTAGTATAGGAGGGGGAGGACGGACCGGTCGGCAGCCCCAGCATTTT
CDR3 protein: CASSIGGGGRTGRQPQHF

V gene: TRBV28
J gene: TRBJ1-1
clone size: many
D gene: NA
CDR3 DNA: TGTGCCAGCAGTTTCGGGGGCGAGATAGTGGTTAGGGACACTGAAGCTTTCTTT
CDR3 protein: CASSFGGEIVVRDTEAFF

V gene: TRBV6-9
J gene: TRBJ1-2
clone size: few
D gene: NA
CDR3 DNA: TGTGCCAGCAGTTACGTGGCAGGGCAAAACTATGGCTACACCTTC
CDR3 protein: CASSYVAGQNYGYTF

V gene: TRBV6-4
J gene: TRBJ2-1
clone size: NA
D gene: TRBD2
CDR3 DNA: TGTGCCAGCAGTGAGTTGACTAGCGGCCCAGTCAATGAGCAGTTCTTC
CDR3 protein: CASSELTSGPVNEQFF

V gene: TRBV27
J gene: TRBJ2-1
clone size: many
D gene: TRBD2
CDR3 DNA: TGTGCCAGCAGTCAAGCGCCGGGACTAGCGGCTCCCCAGGTTAAATATGAGCAGTTCTTC
CDR3 protein: CASSQAPGLAAPQVKYEQFF

V gene: TRBV6-1
J gene: TRBJ1-1
clone size: many
D gene: NA
CDR3 DNA: TGTGCCAGCACTTCAACGGGACTTGAAGCTTTCTTT
CDR3 protein: CASTSTGLEAFF

V gene: TRBV3-1
J gene: TRBJ2-7
clone size: many
D gene: TRBD1
CDR3 DNA: TGTGCCAGCAGCCAAGATACCTGGACAGGTTTCTCCTACGAGCAGTACTTC
CDR3 protein: CASSQDTWTGFSYEQYF